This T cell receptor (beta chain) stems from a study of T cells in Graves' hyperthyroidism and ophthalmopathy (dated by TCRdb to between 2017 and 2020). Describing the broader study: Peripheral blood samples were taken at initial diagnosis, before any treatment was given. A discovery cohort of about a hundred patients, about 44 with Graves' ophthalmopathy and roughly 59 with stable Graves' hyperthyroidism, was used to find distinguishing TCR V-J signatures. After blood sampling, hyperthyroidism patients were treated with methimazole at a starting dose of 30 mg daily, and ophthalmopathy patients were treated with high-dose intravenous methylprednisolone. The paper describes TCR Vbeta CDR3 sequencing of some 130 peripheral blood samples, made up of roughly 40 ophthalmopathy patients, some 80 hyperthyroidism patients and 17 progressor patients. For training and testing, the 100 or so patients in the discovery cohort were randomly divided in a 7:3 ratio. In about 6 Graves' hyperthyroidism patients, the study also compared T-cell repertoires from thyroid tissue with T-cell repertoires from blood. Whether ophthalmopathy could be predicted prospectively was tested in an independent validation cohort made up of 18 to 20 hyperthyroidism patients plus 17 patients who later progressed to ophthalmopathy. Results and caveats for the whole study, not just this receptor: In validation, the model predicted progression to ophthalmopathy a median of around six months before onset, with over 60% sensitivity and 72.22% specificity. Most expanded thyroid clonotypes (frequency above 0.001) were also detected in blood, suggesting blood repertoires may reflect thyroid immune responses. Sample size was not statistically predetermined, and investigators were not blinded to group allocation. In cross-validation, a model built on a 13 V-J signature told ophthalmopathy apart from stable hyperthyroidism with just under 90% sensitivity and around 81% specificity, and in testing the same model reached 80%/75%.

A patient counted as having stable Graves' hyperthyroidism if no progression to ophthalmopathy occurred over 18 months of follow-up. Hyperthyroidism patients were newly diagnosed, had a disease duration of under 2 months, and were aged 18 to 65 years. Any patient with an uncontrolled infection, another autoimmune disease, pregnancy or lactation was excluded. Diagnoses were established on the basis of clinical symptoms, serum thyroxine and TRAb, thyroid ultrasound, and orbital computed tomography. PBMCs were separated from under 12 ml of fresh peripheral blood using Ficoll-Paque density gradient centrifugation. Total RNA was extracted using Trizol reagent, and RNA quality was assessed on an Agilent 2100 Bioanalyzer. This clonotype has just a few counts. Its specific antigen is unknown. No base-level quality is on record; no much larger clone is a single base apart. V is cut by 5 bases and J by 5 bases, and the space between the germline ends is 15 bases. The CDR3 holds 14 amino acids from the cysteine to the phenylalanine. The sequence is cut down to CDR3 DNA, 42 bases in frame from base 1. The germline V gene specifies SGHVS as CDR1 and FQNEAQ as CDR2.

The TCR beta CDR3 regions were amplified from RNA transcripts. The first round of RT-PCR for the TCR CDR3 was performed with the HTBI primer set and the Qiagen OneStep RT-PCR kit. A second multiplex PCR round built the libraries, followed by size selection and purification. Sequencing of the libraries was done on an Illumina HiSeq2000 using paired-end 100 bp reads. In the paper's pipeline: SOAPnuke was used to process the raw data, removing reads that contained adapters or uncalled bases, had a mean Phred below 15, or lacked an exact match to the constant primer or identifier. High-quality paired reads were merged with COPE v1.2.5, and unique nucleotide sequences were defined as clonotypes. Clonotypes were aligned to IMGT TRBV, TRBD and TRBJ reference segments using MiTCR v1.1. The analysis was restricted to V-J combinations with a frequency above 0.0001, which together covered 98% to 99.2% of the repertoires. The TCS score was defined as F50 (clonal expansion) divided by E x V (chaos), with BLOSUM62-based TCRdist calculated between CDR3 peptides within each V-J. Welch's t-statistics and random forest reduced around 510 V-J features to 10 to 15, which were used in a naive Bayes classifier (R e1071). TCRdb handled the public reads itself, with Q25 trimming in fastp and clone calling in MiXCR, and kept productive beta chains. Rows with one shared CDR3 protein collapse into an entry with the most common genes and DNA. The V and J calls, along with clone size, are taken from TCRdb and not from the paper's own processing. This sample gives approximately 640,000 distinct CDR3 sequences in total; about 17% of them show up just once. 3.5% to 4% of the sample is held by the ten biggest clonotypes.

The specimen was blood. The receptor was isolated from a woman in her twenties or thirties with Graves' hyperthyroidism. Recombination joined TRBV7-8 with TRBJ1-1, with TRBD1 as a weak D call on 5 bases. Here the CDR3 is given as CASSRGPAGTEAFF. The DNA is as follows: TGTGCCAGCAGCAGGGGACCGGCGGGAACTGAAGCTTTCTTT.